These 14 T cell receptor beta chains share one sample of origin, sequenced in a study of blood T cell repertoires in COVID-19. The protocol was immunoSEQ multiplex PCR, while the TCRdb copy is restricted to in-frame clones and leaves out a portion. Altogether 90,000 to 120,000 clones are present, around 88% being singletons, with the ten largest covering roughly 6.6%. The source material was peripheral blood. All receptors derive from a man aged 45-65 years with active or convalescent COVID-19.

This clone appeared once. V usage is TRBV18 and J usage is TRBJ2-1; TRBD2 agrees at 7 bases. CDR1 is KGHSH and CDR2 is LQKENI in the germline V gene. The CDR3 runs 17 residues. After removal of 1 base from V and 0 bases from J, the junction contained 6 bases not matched to a gene. CDR3 residues: CASSPRPSGDSYNEQFF. The DNA of the CDR3 is TGTGCCAGCTCACCACGTCCTAGCGGCGACTCCTACAATGAGCAGTTCTTC.

The V gene is TRBV4-1, the J gene TRBJ1-2; no reliable D call. In germline, CDR1 is MGHRA, CDR2 YSYEKL. Trimming removed 0 bases from V and 12 bases from J, with 17 bases in between. This CDR3 is built from 14 residues. This chain's CDR3 is CASSQEGGKLGDTF. The CDR3 bases are TGCGCCAGCAGCCAAGAAGGAGGAAAGTTGGGAGACACCTTC.

The chain joins TRBV27 to TRBJ2-1, with 14 bases aligning to TRBD2. This CDR3 comprises 17 residues. V lost 5 bases, J lost 8 bases, and 11 bases stayed unmatched. Germline lookup yields CDR1 MNHEY and CDR2 SMNVEV (reference sequence). CDR3 amino acids: CASSPRLAGGPGDEQFF. The CDR3 DNA reads as TGTGCCAGCAGTCCAAGACTAGCGGGAGGGCCAGGGGATGAGCAGTTCTTC.

The chain recombines TRBV7-6 with TRBJ2-3; TRBD2 agrees at 14 bases. The junction had 2 bases not matched to a gene; V was cut back by 2 bases and J by 4 bases. CDR1 and CDR2 from the germline V gene are SGHVS and FNYEAQ. This CDR3 has 16 residues. CDR3 amino acids: CASSLRLAGGADTQYF. The CDR3 DNA reads TGTGCCAGCAGCTTACGACTAGCGGGAGGGGCAGATACGCAGTATTTT.

This clone was seen a few times. For the CDR3, the DNA is TGTGCCATAACCGGGACAGGGGTCGAGCAGTACTTC. Translating gives CAITGTGVEQYF. The rearrangement links TRBV28 to TRBJ2-7, with 10 bases matching TRBD1. Germline CDR1 reads MDHEN; CDR2 reads SYDVKM. V shed 10 bases, J shed 6 bases, and the junction held 6 bases outside the gene matches. This CDR3 spans 12 amino acids.

This rearrangement joins TRBV24-1 to TRBJ2-7; 9 nucleotides agree with TRBD1. The CDR3 covers 15 residues. Germline-derived CDR1 and CDR2 are KGHDR and SFDVKD. J gave up 5 bases and V 5 bases, and 9 bases lay outside the gene matches. CDR3 sequence (DNA): TGTGCCACCAGTGGGGCGACAGGGGGTGTCGACGAGCAGTACTTC. It codes for CATSGATGGVDEQYF.

This clone turned up a few times. The rearrangement uses TRBV4-3 and TRBJ2-7; 9 bases are shared with TRBD2. CDR1 LGHNA and CDR2 YSLEER come from the germline V gene. The CDR3 is made up of 20 amino acids. V lost 0 bases, J lost 2 bases, and 17 bases stayed unmatched. The CDR3 sequence is CASSQDYMMGTSGRPYEQYF. CDR3 bases: TGCGCCAGCAGCCAAGATTATATGATGGGAACTAGCGGGCGACCCTACGAGCAGTACTTC.

The chain recombines TRBV7-2 with TRBJ2-1; 7 bases line up with TRBD2. Germline V gene sequence: CDR1 SGHTA, CDR2 FQGNSA. Trimming at V came to 3 bases and at J to 1 base, leaving 3 bases not matched to a gene. This CDR3 is 15 amino acids long. CDR3 residues: CASSFFSGSYNEQFF. The DNA for the CDR3 is TGTGCCAGCAGCTTTTTTAGCGGGTCCTACAATGAGCAGTTCTTC.

The genes are TRBV4-3 and TRBJ2-5; a weak D match, TRBD1 (5 bases). CDR1 LGHNA and CDR2 YSLEER come from the germline V gene. The V end was cut by 10 bases, the J end by 7 bases, with 19 bases between. The CDR3 consists of 13 residues. Written as DNA, the CDR3 is TGCGCCACCACAGGTGGCTTCTTGGGGACCCAGTACTTC. Amino acid sequence: CATTGGFLGTQYF.

This clone was seen once. The CDR3 loop is CASSPGNSGNSDTQYF. The CDR3 bases are TGTGCCAGCAGCCCGGGAAATAGCGGGAATTCAGATACGCAGTATTTT. The chain carries TRBV11-2 and TRBJ2-3, with 8 bases fitting TRBD2. Germline V lookup: CDR1 SGHAT, CDR2 FQNNGV. V gave up 5 bases and J gave up 4 bases; unmatched junction bases: 11. The CDR3 runs to 16 residues.

CDR3 DNA sequence: TGTGCCAGCAGCTTAGGGGGACAGGGGTACTACGAGCAGTACTTC. It yields the protein CASSLGGQGYYEQYF. The V call is TRBV11-2, the J call TRBJ2-7; 10 nucleotides line up with TRBD1. This CDR3 region has 15 residues. Germline V gene data show CDR1 as SGHAT and CDR2 as FQNNGV. V shed 1 base, J shed 3 bases, and the junction held 3 bases outside the gene matches.

CDR3 region: CAADGADRARETQYF. The CDR3 DNA sequence: TGCGCCGCAGATGGCGCCGACAGGGCCCGGGAGACCCAGTACTTC. The chain links TRBV5-1 to TRBJ2-5; 7 bases are shared with TRBD1. CDR3 length: 15 amino acids. Germline V CDR1 and CDR2: SGHRS, YFSETQ. Unmatched junction bases numbered 17, after V lost 10 bases and J lost 5 bases.

A few counts support this clone. The rearrangement links TRBV10-3 to TRBJ1-2; maybe TRBD1 (6 bases). V gave up 7 bases and J gave up 14 bases, with 17 bases separating them. From germline, CDR1 is ENHRY and CDR2 SYGVKD. There are 11 residues in the CDR3. The CDR3 here is CAITPWRTDTF. The CDR3 coding sequence is TGTGCCATCACCCCCTGGAGGACAGATACCTTC.

The chain has TRBV5-6 and TRBJ2-1, with 7 bases identical to TRBD1. CDR3 length equals 15 residues. V gave up 1 base and J gave up 8 bases; unmatched junction bases: 9. CDR1 SGHDT and CDR2 YYEEEE come from the germline V gene. The CDR3 spells CASSLTGDRTHEQFF. The CDR3 nucleotides read TGTGCCAGCAGCTTGACAGGGGATCGTACCCATGAGCAGTTCTTC.